The present entry profiles one TCR beta chain with its context. The antigen remains unidentified. This sample was included in a study of cytomegalovirus exposure and HLA in healthy donors. Study findings and constraints: Reports showed the classifier diagnosing cytomegalovirus status with high specificity and sensitivity. Investigators reported 150 to 200 TCR beta chains as tied to cytomegalovirus. Accurate predictions that matched the HLA-A and HLA-B alleles of most subjects were reportedly made from TCR beta sequences.

The PCR contained 60 Vbeta and 13 Jbeta primers. Assay: immunoSEQ multiplex PCR; the TCRdb copy retains only in-frame clones and omits some. The repertoire has over 100,000 clones, about 76% of them found once; the top ten carry less than 2.5%. The germline V gene encodes CDR1 SGHNT and CDR2 YYREEE (reference sequence). This CDR3 contains 14 residues. V was shortened by 1 base and J by 0 bases, with 4 bases between the two germline ends. Healthy donors of bone marrow made up the group. This clonotype was sampled from a woman aged 25-40 years in good health and CMV-seronegative. The rearrangement uses TRBV5-4 and TRBJ1-4, with D hard to call. The source material was PBMCs. CDR3 nucleotides: TGTGCCAGCAGCTTGCGTACAACTAATGAAAAACTGTTTTTT. It encodes CASSLRTTNEKLFF.